Sequencing of this T cell receptor beta chain was carried out in a study of cytomegalovirus exposure and HLA in healthy donors. Study-wide points: Earlier analysis looked at TCR beta V segments, and most were productive about 90% or about 30% of the time. Cytomegalovirus association was listed for about 170 TCR beta chains. Among the most significant clusters, several appeared linked to common viral pathogens in a later analysis. In vitro testing confirmed three CMV-associated chains as specific for CMV antigens.

The PCR contained 60 Vbeta and 13 Jbeta primers. Using immunoSEQ multiplex PCR, the repertoire was profiled, and TCRdb retains in-frame clones only, with some absent. The sample carries over 110,000 clones, under 80% recorded once. Trimming cost V 4 bases and J 4 bases, with 9 bases left between them. CDR1 and CDR2 from the germline V gene are SGHRS and YFSETQ. The CDR3 has 13 amino acids. For this clone: Its antigen remains unidentified.

The sequenced material came from PBMCs. The TCR originated in a woman aged 50 to 65 in good health and CMV-seropositive. The chain employs TRBV5-1 and TRBJ2-1; D is uncertain. CDR3 bases: TGCGCCAGCAGCCCCGGGTCATACAATGAGCAGTTCTTC. Translating it yields CASSPGSYNEQFF.